This section outlines one T cell receptor beta chain sequence together with its context. No antigen is known for it. Four subsets defined by CD45RA and CD27 were sorted after CD3, CD4, CD8 and live/dead staining. The sample originates from a study of naive and memory T cell subsets. Two oligonucleotides, mixed equimolar, formed the beta constant-region primer covering TRBC1 and TRBC2. Ligated cDNA was amplified by four rounds of PCR with nested alpha and beta constant-region primers and SP2. One entry per CDR3 protein, called by TCRdb with MiXCR from the UMI-ligation and nested PCR reads. The table lists approximately 140,000 distinct CDR3 sequences, over 20% of them singletons. The CDR3 runs to 12 residues. Germline values: CDR1 ENHRY, CDR2 SYGVKD. Losses at the gene ends were 7 bases for V and 5 bases for J; bases not matched to a gene: 2. Study-wide results and limits: Possibly reflecting memory cells re-expressing CD45RA, a few larger clonotypes occurred in naive repertoires, especially CD8. From naive to CM, EM and EMRA, diversity decreased and Gini increased.

This sequence joins TRBV10-3 and TRBJ2-1, with TRBD1 matching over 7 bases. Sequencing was performed on naive CD4+ T cells from blood. This receptor was taken from a human donor in good health. CDR3 region: CAIKTGDNEQFF. In nucleotides, the CDR3 is TGTGCCATCAAAACAGGGGACAATGAGCAGTTCTTC.